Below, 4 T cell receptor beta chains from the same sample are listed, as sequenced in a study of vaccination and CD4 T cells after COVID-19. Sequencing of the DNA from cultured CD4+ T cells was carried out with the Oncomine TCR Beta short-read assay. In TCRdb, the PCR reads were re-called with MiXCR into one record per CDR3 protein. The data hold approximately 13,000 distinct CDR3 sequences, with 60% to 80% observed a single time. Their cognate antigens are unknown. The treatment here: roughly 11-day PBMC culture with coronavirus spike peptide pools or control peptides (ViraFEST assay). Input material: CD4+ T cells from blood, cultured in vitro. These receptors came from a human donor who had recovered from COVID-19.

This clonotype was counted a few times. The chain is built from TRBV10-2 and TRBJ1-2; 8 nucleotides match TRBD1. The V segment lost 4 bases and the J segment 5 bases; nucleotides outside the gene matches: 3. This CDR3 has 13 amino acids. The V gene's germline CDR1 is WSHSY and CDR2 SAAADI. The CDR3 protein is CASSATGDYGYTF. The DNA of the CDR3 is TGCGCCAGCAGTGCGACAGGGGATTATGGCTACACCTTC.

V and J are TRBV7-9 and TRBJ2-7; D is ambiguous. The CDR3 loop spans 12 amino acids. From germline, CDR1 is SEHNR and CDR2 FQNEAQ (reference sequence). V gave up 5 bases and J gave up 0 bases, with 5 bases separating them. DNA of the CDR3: TGTGCCAGCAGCCTCAGCTCCTACGAGCAGTACTTC. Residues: CASSLSSYEQYF.

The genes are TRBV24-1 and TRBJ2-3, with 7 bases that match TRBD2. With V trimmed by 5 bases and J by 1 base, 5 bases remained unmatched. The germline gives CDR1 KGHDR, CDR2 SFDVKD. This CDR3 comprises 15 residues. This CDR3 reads CATSVGGSGTDTQYF. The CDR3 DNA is TGTGCCACCAGTGTGGGGGGGTCTGGCACAGATACGCAGTATTTT.

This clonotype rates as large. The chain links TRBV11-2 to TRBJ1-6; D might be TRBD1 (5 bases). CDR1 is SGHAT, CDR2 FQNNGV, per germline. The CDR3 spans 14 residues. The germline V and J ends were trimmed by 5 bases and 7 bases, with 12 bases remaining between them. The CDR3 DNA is TGTGCCAGCAGCCCGGGGGGTGGGAATTCACCCCTCCACTTT. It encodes CASSPGGGNSPLHF.